These 32 T cell receptor beta chains originate from one sample sequenced in a study of blood T cell repertoires in COVID-19. TCRdb keeps only in-frame clones here, not all; method: immunoSEQ multiplex PCR. Here the sample spans 150,000 or so clones, approximately 80% being singletons. The sequenced material came from peripheral blood. Receptors were obtained from a man aged 65-85 years who had recovered from COVID-19.

The chain is built from TRBV5-1 and TRBJ1-1; 8 positions agree with TRBD1. Unmatched junction bases numbered 11, after V lost 0 bases and J lost 1 base. The CDR3 is 18 residues long. CDR1 is SGHRS and CDR2 is YFSETQ in the germline V gene. The CDR3 DNA reads TGCGCCAGCAGCTTGGAGGGCAGGGGGCCCTCTGGGAACACTGAAGCTTTCTTT. Protein product: CASSLEGRGPSGNTEAFF.

This clone occurred once. This chain links TRBV15 with TRBJ2-7; D remains ambiguous. CDR3 length: 15 residues. Germline-derived CDR1 and CDR2 are LNHNV and YYDKDF (reference sequence). V lost 5 bases and J 2 bases, leaving 16 bases between the germline ends. The CDR3 DNA reads TGTGCCACCAGCGACCGAGAGGCAGTAGCCTACGAGCAGTACTTC. It specifies CATSDREAVAYEQYF.

The rearrangement links TRBV6-2 or TRBV6-3 to TRBJ1-1, with D maybe TRBD1 (6 bases). This CDR3 has 13 residues. Germline CDR1 is MNHEY and CDR2 is SVGEGT. V was pared by 5 bases and J by 5 bases, with 12 bases between. The CDR3 nucleotides are TGTGCCAGCAGTCTACCGCAGGGGACTGAAGCTTTCTTT. It specifies CASSLPQGTEAFF.

The chain recombines TRBV2 with TRBJ2-1; 10 positions agree with TRBD2. V trimming: 7 bases; J trimming: 7 bases; junction bases outside the gene matches: 10. This CDR3 contains 15 residues. Germline V lookup: CDR1 SNHLY, CDR2 FYNNEI. As DNA, the CDR3 is TGTGCCAGCATAGAAGCGGGAGGGCTGGATAATGAGCAGTTCTTC. Translated, it gives CASIEAGGLDNEQFF.

V gene TRBV20-1 combines with J gene TRBJ1-1, with D uncertain. Germline CDR1 is DFQATT and CDR2 is SNEGSKA (reference sequence). The CDR3 sequence is 11 residues long. V was pared by 5 bases and J by 11 bases, with 15 bases between. The CDR3: CSAQDGRSAFF. For the CDR3, the DNA is TGCAGTGCTCAGGACGGGAGGAGCGCTTTCTTT.

The V call is TRBV24-1, the J call TRBJ1-4, with TRBD1 matching 7 bases. The germline V gene encodes CDR1 KGHDR and CDR2 SFDVKD. The CDR3 has 21 amino acids. V lost 4 bases and J lost 5; bases outside the gene matches: 24. CDR3 amino acids: CATSDLRQGLLRPLPNEKLFF. Written as DNA, the CDR3 is TGTGCCACCAGTGACTTAAGACAGGGCCTCTTGCGACCTCTTCCAAATGAAAAACTGTTTTTT.

The rearrangement joins TRBV19 to TRBJ2-1; perhaps TRBD1 as D (6 bases). Trimming removed 3 bases from V and 6 bases from J, with 15 bases in between. Germline CDR1 reads LNHDA; CDR2 reads SQIVND (reference sequence). The CDR3 loop spans 15 amino acids. The CDR3: CASSMDRLGGNEQFF. Written as DNA, the CDR3 is TGTGCCAGTAGTATGGACAGACTCGGAGGCAATGAGCAGTTCTTC. The whole variable domain, remainder taken from reference TRBV19 and TRBJ2-1, is DGGITQSPKYLFRKEGQNVTLSCEQNLNHDAMYWYRQDPGQGLRLIYYSQIVNDFQKGDIAEGYSVSREKKESFPLTVTSAQKNPTAFYLCASSMDRLGGNEQFFGPGTRLTVL.

The chain links TRBV30 to TRBJ2-2; 7 bases fit TRBD1. Germline V gene lookup returns CDR1 GTSNPN and CDR2 SVGIG (reference sequence). The CDR3 totals 14 residues. With 4 bases clipped from V and 3 bases from J, the junction kept 5 bases outside the gene matches. The CDR3 coding sequence is TGTGCCTGGACGGGACAGATGGACACCGGGGAGCTGTTTTTT. Protein product: CAWTGQMDTGELFF.

The chain employs TRBV5-1 and TRBJ2-5; weak D call: TRBD1 (6 bases). This CDR3 spans 15 amino acids. The V gene's germline CDR1 is SGHRS and CDR2 YFSETQ. Trimming took off 1 base at V and 4 bases at J, with 14 bases between the two ends. This chain's CDR3 is CASSLRQVVGETQYF. CDR3 sequence (DNA): TGCGCCAGCAGCTTGAGACAGGTGGTTGGAGAGACCCAGTACTTC.

The rearrangement uses TRBV5-4 and TRBJ2-7; D is possibly TRBD1 (5 bases). Germline V CDR1 and CDR2: SGHNT, YYREEE (reference sequence). Trimming pared 10 bases from V and 8 bases from J, leaving 19 bases between. The CDR3 extends over 12 amino acids. This chain's CDR3 is CAVGQGSIKQYF. The DNA of the CDR3 is TGTGCCGTCGGGCAGGGTAGTATTAAGCAGTACTTC.

This chain uses TRBV2 with TRBJ2-3; D may be TRBD2 (6 bases). V was cut by 6 bases and J by 0 bases, with 16 bases left in between. Germline loops: CDR1 SNHLY, CDR2 FYNNEI. This CDR3 region has 16 residues. This CDR3 reads CASRDWVGTSTDTQYF. CDR3 bases: TGTGCCAGCAGGGACTGGGTAGGGACTAGCACAGATACGCAGTATTTT.

This chain uses TRBV7-2 with TRBJ1-6; 11 nucleotides line up with TRBD1. Germline CDR1 and CDR2: SGHTA and FQGNSA. The ends lost 5 bases at V and 11 bases at J; junction bases unmatched: 5. This CDR3 contains 14 residues. CDR3 nucleotide sequence: TGTGCCAGCAGCCCGGGACAGGGGGAGCCACCCCTCCACTTT. As protein: CASSPGQGEPPLHF.

The gene calls are TRBV5-1 and TRBJ2-1; 13 bases map to TRBD2. The V gene's germline CDR1 is SGHRS and CDR2 YFSETQ. The V and J ends lost 4 bases and 1 base, in that order; junction bases with no gene match: 8. CDR3 length: 18 amino acids. The CDR3 sequence is CASSTGTSGISSYNEQFF. The CDR3 DNA reads TGCGCCAGCAGCACAGGGACTAGCGGGATATCTTCCTACAATGAGCAGTTCTTC.

The chain is built from TRBV3-1 (or the pseudogene TRBV3-2) and TRBJ2-4; 8 bases line up with TRBD2. CDR3 size: 16 residues. CDR1 and CDR2 from the germline V gene are LGHDT and YNNKEL (reference sequence). V trimming: 1 base; J trimming: 0 bases; junction bases outside the gene matches: 2. This CDR3 reads CASSQGGGLAKNIQYF. For the CDR3, the DNA is TGTGCCAGCAGCCAAGGCGGGGGGTTAGCCAAAAACATTCAGTACTTC.

The genes are TRBV9 and TRBJ2-6; 7 bases map to TRBD1. V trimming: 5 bases; J trimming: 4 bases; junction bases outside the gene matches: 12. The CDR3 contains 17 residues. Germline V gene sequence: CDR1 SGDLS, CDR2 YYNGEE. CDR3 bases: TGTGCCAGCAGGACAGGGACAGCAAATCAAGGGGCCAACGTCCTGACTTTC. As protein: CASRTGTANQGANVLTF.

V gene TRBV7-9 combines with J gene TRBJ1-2; 7 nucleotides agree with TRBD1. Germline V gene sequence: CDR1 SEHNR, CDR2 FQNEAQ (reference sequence). Trimming cost V 5 bases and J 4 bases; bases outside gene matches: 7. The CDR3 totals 14 residues. The DNA for the CDR3 is TGTGCCAGCAGCGGAACGGGACAGACCTATGGCTACACCTTC. Translating gives CASSGTGQTYGYTF.

The genes are TRBV28 and TRBJ1-2, with TRBD1 matching 7 bases. J lost 0 bases, V lost 6 bases, and 7 bases had no gene match. The germline gives CDR1 MDHEN, CDR2 SYDVKM. The CDR3 covers 15 residues. The CDR3 DNA sequence: TGTGCCAGCAGGCGTACAGGGACAGCTAACTATGGCTACACCTTC. It specifies CASRRTGTANYGYTF.

The chain is built from TRBV6-5 and TRBJ1-1, with 10 positions matching TRBD1. Germline V CDR1 and CDR2: MNHEY, SVGAGI. This CDR3 has 15 amino acids. Germline trimming cut 5 bases from V and 3 bases from J; bases unmatched to any gene: 6. The CDR3 DNA reads TGTGCCAGCAGTAGACGGACAGGGGGAGACACTGAAGCTTTCTTT. This translates into CASSRRTGGDTEAFF.

The chain carries TRBV29-1 and TRBJ2-2; 7 positions match TRBD1. With V trimmed by 6 bases and J by 0 bases, 4 bases remained unmatched. The CDR3 is made up of 14 amino acids. Germline assignment: CDR1 SQVTM and CDR2 ANQGSEA. This CDR3 is CSVRQGSNTGELFF. The CDR3 DNA is TGCAGCGTCCGACAGGGTTCGAACACCGGGGAGCTGTTTTTT.

V gene TRBV6-6 combines with J gene TRBJ2-2; 9 bases fit TRBD1. V dropped 4 bases and J dropped 4; count of bases not matched to a gene: 4. This CDR3 is 15 amino acids long. The germline CDR1 and CDR2 sequences are MNHNY and SVGAGI (reference sequence). Here the CDR3 reads CASSSDRGFTGELFF. DNA of the CDR3: TGTGCCAGCAGTTCGGACAGGGGATTCACCGGGGAGCTGTTTTTT.

The chain couples TRBV6-2 or TRBV6-3 to TRBJ1-1, with 7 positions matching TRBD1. The V gene's germline CDR1 is MNHEY and CDR2 SVGEGT. V was clipped by 6 bases and J by 10 bases; unmatched bases: 17. CDR3 length: 15 amino acids. CDR3 coding DNA: TGTGCCAGCAGCACCCCTGGGACAGATTTGGGTGTAGCTTTCTTT. This codes for CASSTPGTDLGVAFF.

Here the CDR3 reads CASSTGRGLAALGEQFF. The CDR3 DNA is TGTGCCAGCAGCACGGGGCGGGGACTAGCGGCCCTCGGTGAGCAGTTCTTC. The chain uses TRBV7-2 and TRBJ2-1; 11 bases map to TRBD2. V shed 5 bases and J 9 bases; nucleotides not matched to a gene: 15. CDR1 is SGHTA and CDR2 is FQGNSA in the germline V gene. The CDR3 has 17 residues.

This chain joins TRBV14 and TRBJ1-4; D might be TRBD1 (6 bases). V shed 0 bases and J shed 6 bases, with 14 bases lying between them. The CDR3 contains 16 residues. CDR1 is SGHDN and CDR2 is FVKESK in the germline V gene. The CDR3 region has the DNA TGTGCCAGCAGCCAAGAGAGGGGGACGGTTTATGAAAAACTGTTTTTT. Its protein product is CASSQERGTVYEKLFF.

This clone was detected many times. The J gene is TRBJ2-7, the V gene TRBV7-2, with TRBD2 identical over 11 bases. V was pared by 4 bases and J by 5 bases, with 13 bases of the junction left unmatched. The CDR3 totals 17 residues. Germline V gene data show CDR1 as SGHTA and CDR2 as FQGNSA. The CDR3 loop reads CASSSPPTSGSTHEQYF. CDR3 nucleotide sequence: TGTGCCAGCAGCTCACCCCCCACTAGCGGGAGTACCCACGAGCAGTACTTC.

This rearrangement joins TRBV5-6 to TRBJ2-2; D not resolved. There are 16 residues in the CDR3. V dropped 1 base and J dropped 1 base, with 11 bases sitting between them. CDR1 and CDR2 from the germline V gene are SGHDT and YYEEEE. The CDR3 region is CASSLWAALNTGELFF. The CDR3 nucleotides read TGTGCCAGCAGCTTGTGGGCAGCCCTGAACACCGGGGAGCTGTTTTTT.

The chain is built from TRBV6-2 or TRBV6-3 and TRBJ2-7, with 8 bases lining up with TRBD2. With 0 bases clipped from V and 6 bases from J, the junction kept 7 bases outside the gene matches. The CDR3 totals 15 residues. Germline V gene data show CDR1 as MNHEY and CDR2 as SVGEGT. Here the CDR3 reads CASSYSASGSFEQYF. The DNA of the CDR3 is TGTGCCAGCAGTTACTCAGCCAGCGGGAGTTTCGAGCAGTACTTC.

This chain links TRBV6-2 or TRBV6-3 with TRBJ2-3; 8 nucleotides line up with TRBD1. The CDR3 loop spans 16 amino acids. Per the germline V gene, CDR1 is MNHEY and CDR2 is SVGEGT. J gave up 5 bases and V 4 bases, and 11 bases lay outside the gene matches. The CDR3 coding sequence is TGTGCCAGCAGTTCTCCGGACAGGGAGTTTCGAGATACGCAGTATTTT. This translates into CASSSPDREFRDTQYF.

The gene calls are TRBV6-6 and TRBJ2-7; perhaps TRBD2 as D (6 bases). CDR1 is MNHNY and CDR2 is SVGAGI in the germline V gene (reference sequence). There are 11 residues in the CDR3. The ends were cut back, 8 bases at V and 6 bases at J, with 11 bases in the middle. CDR3 sequence (DNA): TGTGCCAGCGGAGGGGTATCCGAGCAGTACTTC. Its protein product is CASGGVSEQYF.

The V call is TRBV6-1, the J call TRBJ2-5; the match to TRBD2 covers 11 bases. J lost 1 base, V lost 3 bases, and 4 bases had no gene match. Germline V gene lookup returns CDR1 MNHNS and CDR2 SASEGT. The CDR3 length is 16 residues. CDR3 DNA sequence: TGTGCCAGCAGTGAGGGTCTAGCGGGAGGCCAAGAGACCCAGTACTTC. Translating gives CASSEGLAGGQETQYF.

V is TRBV14 and J is TRBJ2-2; no definite D call. This CDR3 has 12 residues. V was clipped by 5 bases and J by 4 bases, with 5 bases between them. Germline loops: CDR1 SGHDN, CDR2 FVKESK. Here the CDR3 DNA reads TGTGCCAGCAGCTATAGCACCGGGGAGCTGTTTTTT. This encodes CASSYSTGELFF. The full variable domain, completed using reference TRBV14 and TRBJ2-2, is EAGVTQFPSHSVIEKGQTVTLRCDPISGHDNLYWYRRVMGKEIKFLLHFVKESKQDESGMPNNRFLAERTGGTYSTLKVQPAELEDSGVYFCASSYSTGELFFGEGSRLTVL.

The J gene is TRBJ2-7, the V gene TRBV24-1; 9 bases are shared with TRBD1. Germline loops: CDR1 KGHDR, CDR2 SFDVKD. CDR3 size: 16 residues. Unmatched junction bases numbered 12, after V lost 3 bases and J lost 7 bases. CDR3 amino acids: CATSDRTGTGSWEQYF. CDR3 coding DNA: TGTGCCACCAGTGATCGGACCGGGACAGGGTCATGGGAGCAGTACTTC.

This clone was found a few times. The V gene is TRBV10-1, the J gene TRBJ1-1; tentatively, D is TRBD1 (5 bases). Deletions cut 3 bases from V and 1 base from J, with 6 bases between. The V gene's germline CDR1 is WNHNN and CDR2 SYGVQD (reference sequence). CDR3 length equals 13 residues. The CDR3 region has the DNA TGCGCCAGCAGTGACGGACAGAACACTGAAGCTTTCTTT. Its translation: CASSDGQNTEAFF.